Listed below are T cell receptor beta chains from one sample, sequenced in a study of shared clonotypes between healthy human individuals. Profiled with immunoSEQ multiplex PCR; TCRdb holds only in-frame clones, not every one. In the table there are almost 750,000 clones, over 60% of which are singletons. Specimen: memory CD4+ T cells sorted from blood. These receptors all stem from a woman in her 30s in good health. CDR3s include the opening cysteine and the closing phenylalanine or tryptophan. The D gene is left open where the match is weak. Only some rows state a clone size, as once, few, many or a class for expanded clones.

j_gene,d_gene,v_gene,abundance,CDR3nt,CDR3aa
TRBJ1-3,.,TRBV4-1,many,TGCGCCAGCAGCCAAGTCTTTGACAATAACCCTGGAAACACCATATATTTT,CASSQVFDNNPGNTIYF
TRBJ2-2,TRBD1,TRBV2,.,TGTGCCAGCAGACCCACAGGGGGGAACACCGGGGAGCTGTTTTTT,CASRPTGGNTGELFF
TRBJ1-2,.,TRBV2,few,TGTGCCAGCAGTGATTTTGGACGGCGGACTTTC,CASSDFGRRTF
TRBJ2-7,.,TRBV2,.,TGTGCCAGCGGTCGGCAGGGGAGCTCCTACGAGCAGTACTTC,CASGRQGSSYEQYF
TRBJ1-4,TRBD1,TRBV19,.,TGTGCCAGTAGTCCGCAGACCGGGACAGGGGATGAAAAACTGTTTTTT,CASSPQTGTGDEKLFF
TRBJ1-2,.,TRBV5-1,.,TGCGCCAGCAGCCGCGACAGTAACTATGGCTACACCTTC,CASSRDSNYGYTF
TRBJ2-1,.,TRBV11-3,.,TGTGCCAGCAGCTTAGACGGAACTAGTTACTATGAGCAGTTCTTC,CASSLDGTSYYEQFF
TRBJ1-5,.,TRBV27,.,TGTGCCAGCAGTTTAAGGGCAAACAGTCAGCCCCAGCATTTT,CASSLRANSQPQHF
TRBJ1-1,TRBD1,TRBV5-1,.,TGCGCCAGCAGCTCAGGACAGGGGAACACTGAAGCTTTCTTT,CASSSGQGNTEAFF
TRBJ2-6,TRBD2,TRBV16,.,TGTGCCAGCAACACGGGACGGACTAGCTCTGGGGCCAACGTCCTGACTTTC,CASNTGRTSSGANVLTF
TRBJ2-1,TRBD2,TRBV9,.,TGTGCCAGCAGCGTGGATGGACTAGCGGGAGGGCGGGATGAGCAGTTCTTC,CASSVDGLAGGRDEQFF
TRBJ2-7,.,TRBV7-9,.,TGTGCCAGCAGCCCTTCCCGGGGCCGACTCTCCTACGAGCAGTACTTC,CASSPSRGRLSYEQYF